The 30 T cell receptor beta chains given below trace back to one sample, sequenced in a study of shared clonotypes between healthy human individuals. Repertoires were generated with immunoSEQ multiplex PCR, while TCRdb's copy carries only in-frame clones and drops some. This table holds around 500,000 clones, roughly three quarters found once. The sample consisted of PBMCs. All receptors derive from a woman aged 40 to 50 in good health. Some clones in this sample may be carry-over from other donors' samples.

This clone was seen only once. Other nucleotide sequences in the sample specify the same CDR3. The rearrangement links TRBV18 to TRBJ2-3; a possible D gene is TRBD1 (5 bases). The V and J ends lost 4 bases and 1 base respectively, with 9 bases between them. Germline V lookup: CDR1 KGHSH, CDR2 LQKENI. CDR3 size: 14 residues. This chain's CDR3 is CASSRGQGTDTQYF. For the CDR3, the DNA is TGTGCCAGCTCACGAGGACAAGGCACAGATACGCAGTATTTT.

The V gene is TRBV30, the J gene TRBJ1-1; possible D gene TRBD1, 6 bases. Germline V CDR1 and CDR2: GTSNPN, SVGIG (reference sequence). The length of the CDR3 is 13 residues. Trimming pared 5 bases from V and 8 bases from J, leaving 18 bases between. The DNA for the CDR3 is TGTGCCTGGGGCACCCCAGGGGTTGAGGAAGCTTTCTTT. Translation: CAWGTPGVEEAFF. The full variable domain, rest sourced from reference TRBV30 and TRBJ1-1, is SQTIHQWPATLVQPVGSPLSLECTVEGTSNPNLYWYRQAAGRGLQLLFYSVGIGQISSEVPQNLSASRPQDRQFILSSKKLLLSDSGFYLCAWGTPGVEEAFFGQGTRLTVV.

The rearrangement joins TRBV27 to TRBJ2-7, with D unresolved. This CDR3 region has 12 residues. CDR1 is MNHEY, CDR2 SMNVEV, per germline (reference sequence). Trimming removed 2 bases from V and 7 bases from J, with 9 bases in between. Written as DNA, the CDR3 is TGTGCCAGCAGTTTAGGGGTGGGAGAGCAGTACTTC. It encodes CASSLGVGEQYF.

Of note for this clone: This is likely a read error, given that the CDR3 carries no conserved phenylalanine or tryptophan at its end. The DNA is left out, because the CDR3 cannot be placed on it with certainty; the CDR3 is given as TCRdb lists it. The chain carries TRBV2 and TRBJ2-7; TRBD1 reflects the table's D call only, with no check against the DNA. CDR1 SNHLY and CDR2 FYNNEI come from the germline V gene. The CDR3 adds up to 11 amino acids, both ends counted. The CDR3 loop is CASSADGHMLL.

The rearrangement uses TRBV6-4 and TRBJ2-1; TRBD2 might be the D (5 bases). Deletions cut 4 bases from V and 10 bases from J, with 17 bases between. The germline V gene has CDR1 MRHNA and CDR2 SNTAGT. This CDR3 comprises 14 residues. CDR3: CASSADYSGGEQFF. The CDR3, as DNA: TGTGCCAGCAGTGCCGACTATTCGGGTGGGGAGCAGTTCTTC.

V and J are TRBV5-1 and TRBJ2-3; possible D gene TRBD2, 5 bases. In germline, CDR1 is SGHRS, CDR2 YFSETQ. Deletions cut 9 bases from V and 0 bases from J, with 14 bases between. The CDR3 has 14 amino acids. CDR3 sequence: CATREVASTDTQYF. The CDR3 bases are TGCGCCACCCGAGAGGTAGCGAGCACAGATACGCAGTATTTT.

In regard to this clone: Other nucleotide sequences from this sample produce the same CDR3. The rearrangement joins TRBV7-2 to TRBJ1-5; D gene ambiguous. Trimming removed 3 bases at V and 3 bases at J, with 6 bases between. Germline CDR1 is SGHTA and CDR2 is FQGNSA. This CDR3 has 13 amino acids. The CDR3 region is CASSLDYNQPQHF. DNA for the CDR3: TGTGCCAGCAGCTTGGATTACAATCAGCCCCAGCATTTT.

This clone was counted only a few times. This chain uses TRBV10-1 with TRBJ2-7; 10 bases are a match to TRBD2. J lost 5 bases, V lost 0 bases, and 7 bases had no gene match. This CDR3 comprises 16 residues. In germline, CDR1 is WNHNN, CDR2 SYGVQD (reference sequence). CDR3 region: CASSESSLAGVNEQYF. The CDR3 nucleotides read TGCGCCAGCAGTGAGTCGAGTCTAGCGGGAGTTAACGAGCAGTACTTC.

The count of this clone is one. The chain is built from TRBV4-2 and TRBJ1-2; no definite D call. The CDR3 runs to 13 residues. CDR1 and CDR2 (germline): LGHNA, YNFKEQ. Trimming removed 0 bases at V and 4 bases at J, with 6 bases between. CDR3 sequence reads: CASSQDPLYGYTF. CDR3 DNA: TGTGCCAGCAGCCAAGATCCGCTCTATGGCTACACCTTC.

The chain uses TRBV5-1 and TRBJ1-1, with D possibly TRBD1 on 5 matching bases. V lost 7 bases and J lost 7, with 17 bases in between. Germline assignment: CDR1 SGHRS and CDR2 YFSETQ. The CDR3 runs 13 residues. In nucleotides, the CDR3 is TGCGCCAGCGCTTCTTTGGGGCCAGGTGAAGCTTTCTTT. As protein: CASASLGPGEAFF.

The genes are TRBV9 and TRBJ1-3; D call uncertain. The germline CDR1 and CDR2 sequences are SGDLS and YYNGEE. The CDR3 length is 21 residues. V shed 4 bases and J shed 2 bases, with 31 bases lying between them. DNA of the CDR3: TGTGCCAGCAGCATGAGTAGTAGTAGTTGGCGAAGGGTTGGTCCTGGAAACACCATATATTTT. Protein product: CASSMSSSSWRRVGPGNTIYF. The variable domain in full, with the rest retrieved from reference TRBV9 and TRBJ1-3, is DSGVTQTPKHLITATGQRVTLRCSPRSGDLSVYWYQQSLDQGLQFLIQYYNGEERAKGNILERFSAQQFPDLHSELNLSSLELGDSALYFCASSMSSSSWRRVGPGNTIYFGEGSWLTVV.

The CDR3 region is CASSVGAGSYNEQFF. Written as DNA, the CDR3 is TGTGCCAGCAGCGTAGGGGCGGGGTCCTACAATGAGCAGTTCTTC. The rearrangement uses TRBV9 and TRBJ2-1, with a possible D match to TRBD2 (6 bases). Between the trimmed V and J ends, which lost 0 bases and 1 base, there was a span of 8 bases. The germline V gene encodes CDR1 SGDLS and CDR2 YYNGEE. The CDR3 consists of 15 residues.

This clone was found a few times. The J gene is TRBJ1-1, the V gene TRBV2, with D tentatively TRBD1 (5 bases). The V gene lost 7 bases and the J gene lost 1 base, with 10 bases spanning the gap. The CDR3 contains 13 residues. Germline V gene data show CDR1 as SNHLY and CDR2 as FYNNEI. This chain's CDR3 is CASTRAGNTEAFF. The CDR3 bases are TGTGCCAGCACCAGGGCGGGGAACACTGAAGCTTTCTTT.

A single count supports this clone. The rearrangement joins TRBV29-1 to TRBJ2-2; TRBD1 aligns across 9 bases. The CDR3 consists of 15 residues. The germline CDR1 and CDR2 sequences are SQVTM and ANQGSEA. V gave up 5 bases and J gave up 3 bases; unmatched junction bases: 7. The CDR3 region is CSVTPGQGYTGELFF. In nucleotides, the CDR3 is TGCAGCGTTACGCCGGGACAGGGCTACACCGGGGAGCTGTTTTTT.

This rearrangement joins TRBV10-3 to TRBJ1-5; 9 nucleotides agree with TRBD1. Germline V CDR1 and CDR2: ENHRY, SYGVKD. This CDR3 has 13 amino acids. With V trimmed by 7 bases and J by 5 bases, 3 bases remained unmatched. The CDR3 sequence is CAIKGQGDQPQHF. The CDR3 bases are TGTGCCATCAAGGGACAGGGTGATCAGCCCCAGCATTTT.

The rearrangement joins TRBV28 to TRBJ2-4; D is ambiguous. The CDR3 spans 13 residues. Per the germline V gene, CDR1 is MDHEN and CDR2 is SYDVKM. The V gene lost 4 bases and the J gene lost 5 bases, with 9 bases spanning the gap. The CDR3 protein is CASSYPAENIQYF. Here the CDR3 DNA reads TGTGCCAGCAGTTACCCCGCAGAAAACATTCAGTACTTC. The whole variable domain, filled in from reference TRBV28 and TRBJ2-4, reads DVKVTQSSRYLVKRTGEKVFLECVQDMDHENMFWYRQDPGLGLRLIYFSYDVKMKEKGDIPEGYSVSREKKERFSLILESASTNQTSMYLCASSYPAENIQYFGAGTRLSVL.

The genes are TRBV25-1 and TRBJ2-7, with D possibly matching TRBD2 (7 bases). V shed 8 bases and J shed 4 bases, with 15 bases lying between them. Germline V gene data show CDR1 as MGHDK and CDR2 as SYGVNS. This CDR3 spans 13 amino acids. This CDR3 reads CASGGGPRYEQYF. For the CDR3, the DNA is TGTGCCAGCGGCGGGGGCCCGAGGTACGAGCAGTACTTC.

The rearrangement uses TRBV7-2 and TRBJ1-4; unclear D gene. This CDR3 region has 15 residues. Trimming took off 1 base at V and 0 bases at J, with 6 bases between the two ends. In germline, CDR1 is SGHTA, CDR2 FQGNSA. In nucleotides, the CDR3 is TGTGCCAGCAGCTTAGACCGAGCAACTAATGAAAAACTGTTTTTT. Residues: CASSLDRATNEKLFF.

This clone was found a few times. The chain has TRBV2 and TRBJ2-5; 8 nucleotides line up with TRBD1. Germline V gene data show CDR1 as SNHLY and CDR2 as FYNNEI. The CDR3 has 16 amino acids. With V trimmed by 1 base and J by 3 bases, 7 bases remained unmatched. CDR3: CASSEGQGAWEETQYF. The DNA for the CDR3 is TGTGCCAGCAGTGAAGGTCAGGGGGCTTGGGAAGAGACCCAGTACTTC.

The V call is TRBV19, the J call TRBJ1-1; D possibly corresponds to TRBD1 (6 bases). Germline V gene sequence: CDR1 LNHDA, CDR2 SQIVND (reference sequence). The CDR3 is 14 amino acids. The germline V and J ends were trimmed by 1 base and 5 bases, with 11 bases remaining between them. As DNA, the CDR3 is TGTGCCAGTAGTATAGCAGGGGCCTATACTGAAGCTTTCTTT. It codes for CASSIAGAYTEAFF.

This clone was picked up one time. CDR3 sequence reads: CASSIDGGLNEQFF. Written as DNA, the CDR3 is TGTGCCAGTAGTATAGACGGAGGTCTCAATGAGCAGTTCTTC. The chain couples TRBV19 to TRBJ2-1; perhaps TRBD2 as D (5 bases). CDR3 size: 14 residues. V lost 0 bases, J lost 6 bases, and 9 bases lay in between. Germline lookup yields CDR1 LNHDA and CDR2 SQIVND (reference sequence).

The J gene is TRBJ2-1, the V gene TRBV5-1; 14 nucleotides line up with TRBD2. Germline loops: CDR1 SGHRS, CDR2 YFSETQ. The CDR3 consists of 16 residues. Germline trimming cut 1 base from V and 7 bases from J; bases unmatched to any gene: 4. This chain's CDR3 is CASSLRTSGRRNEQFF. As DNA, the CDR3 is TGCGCCAGCAGCTTGCGGACTAGCGGGAGGCGTAATGAGCAGTTCTTC. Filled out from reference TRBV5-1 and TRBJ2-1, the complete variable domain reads KAGVTQTPRYLIKTRGQQVTLSCSPISGHRSVSWYQQTPGQGLQFLFEYFSETQRNKGNFPGRFSGRQFSNSRSEMNVSTLELGDSALYLCASSLRTSGRRNEQFFGPGTRLTVL.

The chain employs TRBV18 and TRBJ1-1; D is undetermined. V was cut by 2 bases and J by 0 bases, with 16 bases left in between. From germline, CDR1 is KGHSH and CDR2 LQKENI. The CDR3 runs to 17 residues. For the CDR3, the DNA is TGTGCCAGCTCACCATTTAACCTAGAGGGTCTGAACACTGAAGCTTTCTTT. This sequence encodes CASSPFNLEGLNTEAFF.

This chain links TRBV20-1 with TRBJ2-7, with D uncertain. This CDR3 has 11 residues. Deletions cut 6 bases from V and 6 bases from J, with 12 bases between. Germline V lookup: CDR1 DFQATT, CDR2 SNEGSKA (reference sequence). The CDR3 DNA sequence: TGCAGTGCGGCGACGCTCCGCGAGCAGTACTTC. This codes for CSAATLREQYF.

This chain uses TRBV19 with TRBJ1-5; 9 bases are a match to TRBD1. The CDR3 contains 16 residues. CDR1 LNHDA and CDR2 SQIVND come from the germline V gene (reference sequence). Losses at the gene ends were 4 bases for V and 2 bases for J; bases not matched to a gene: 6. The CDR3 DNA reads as TGTGCCAGTAGTACTCAACAGGGGGCGGGCAATCAGCCCCAGCATTTT. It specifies CASSTQQGAGNQPQHF.

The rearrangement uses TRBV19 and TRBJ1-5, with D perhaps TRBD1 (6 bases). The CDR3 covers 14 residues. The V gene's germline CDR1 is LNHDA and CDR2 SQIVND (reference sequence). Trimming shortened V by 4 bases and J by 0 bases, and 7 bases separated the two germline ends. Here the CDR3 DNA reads TGTGCCAGTAGTAGCAGGGGTAGCAATCAGCCCCAGCATTTT. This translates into CASSSRGSNQPQHF.

Written as DNA, the CDR3 is TGTGCCAGTAGTATAGGGCAGGGAGTAATGTACGAGCAGTACTTC. Its translation is CASSIGQGVMYEQYF. This sequence joins TRBV19 and TRBJ2-7, with D perhaps assigned TRBD1 or TRBD2 (5 bases each). V lost 1 base, J lost 4 bases, and 14 bases lay in between. CDR1 LNHDA and CDR2 SQIVND come from the germline V gene (reference sequence). The CDR3 covers 15 residues.

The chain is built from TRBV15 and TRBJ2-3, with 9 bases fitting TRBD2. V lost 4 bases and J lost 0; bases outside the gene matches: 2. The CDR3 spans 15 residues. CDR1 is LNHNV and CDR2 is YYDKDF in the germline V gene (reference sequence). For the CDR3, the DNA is TGTGCCACCAGCACCGGACTAGCGAGCACAGATACGCAGTATTTT. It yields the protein CATSTGLASTDTQYF.

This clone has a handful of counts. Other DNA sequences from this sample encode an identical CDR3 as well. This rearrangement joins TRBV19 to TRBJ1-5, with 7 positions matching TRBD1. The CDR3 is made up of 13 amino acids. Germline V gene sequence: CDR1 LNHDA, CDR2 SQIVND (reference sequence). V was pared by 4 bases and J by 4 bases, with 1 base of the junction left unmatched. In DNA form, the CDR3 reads TGTGCCAGTAGTAGGGACAGAAATCAGCCCCAGCATTTT. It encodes CASSRDRNQPQHF.

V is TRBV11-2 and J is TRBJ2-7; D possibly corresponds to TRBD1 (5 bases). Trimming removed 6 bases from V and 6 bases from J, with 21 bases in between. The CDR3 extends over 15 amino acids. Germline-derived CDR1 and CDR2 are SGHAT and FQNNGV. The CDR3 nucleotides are TGTGCCAGCAGACCTTGGGGCAGAGCCCCTACCGAGCAGTACTTC. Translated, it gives CASRPWGRAPTEQYF.